The sequence of this T cell receptor beta chain was determined in a study of T cells after yellow fever vaccination. Whole-study context: Fractions of limited cellularity were prepared by means of SMART-Seq v4 Ultra Low Input.

TCR cDNA was made by 5'RACE template switching, adding a universal primer site and UMIs. Each CDR3 protein is one row after TCRdb ran MiXCR on the 5' RACE reads. Of around 250,000 distinct CDR3 sequences in the sample, 6% to 7.5% were seen once. J lost 2 bases, V lost 5 bases, and 1 base had no gene match. This CDR3 comprises 15 residues. Germline V CDR1 and CDR2: MNHNS, SASEGT. Study outcomes and limitations: Clonotypes found in both CD4 and CD8 compartments made up a small share. Most clones from primary vaccination resurfaced after the booster (about 95% CD4, around 90% CD8).

In the case of this clonotype: Its cognate antigen is unknown.

Sequencing was performed on CD4+ T cells sorted from PBMCs, taken 15 days after the yellow fever booster vaccination. The chain uses TRBV6-1 and TRBJ1-6; TRBD1 aligns across 9 bases. This clonotype was obtained from a man aged 25 to 40 who received the YFV17D yellow fever vaccine. The CDR3 nucleotides read TGTGCCAGCAGTCGACAGGGGGCCTATAATTCACCCCTCCACTTT. Residues: CASSRQGAYNSPLHF.